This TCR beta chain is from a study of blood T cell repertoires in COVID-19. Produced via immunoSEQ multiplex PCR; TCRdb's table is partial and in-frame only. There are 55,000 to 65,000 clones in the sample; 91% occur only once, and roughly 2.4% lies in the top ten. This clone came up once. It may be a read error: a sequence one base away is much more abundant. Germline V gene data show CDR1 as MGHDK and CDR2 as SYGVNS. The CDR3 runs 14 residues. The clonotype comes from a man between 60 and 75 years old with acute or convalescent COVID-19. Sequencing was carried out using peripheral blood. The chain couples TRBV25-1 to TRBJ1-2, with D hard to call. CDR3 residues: CASSESGENYGHTF. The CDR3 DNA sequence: TGTGCCAGCAGTGAATCGGGAGAAAACTATGGCCACACCTTC.